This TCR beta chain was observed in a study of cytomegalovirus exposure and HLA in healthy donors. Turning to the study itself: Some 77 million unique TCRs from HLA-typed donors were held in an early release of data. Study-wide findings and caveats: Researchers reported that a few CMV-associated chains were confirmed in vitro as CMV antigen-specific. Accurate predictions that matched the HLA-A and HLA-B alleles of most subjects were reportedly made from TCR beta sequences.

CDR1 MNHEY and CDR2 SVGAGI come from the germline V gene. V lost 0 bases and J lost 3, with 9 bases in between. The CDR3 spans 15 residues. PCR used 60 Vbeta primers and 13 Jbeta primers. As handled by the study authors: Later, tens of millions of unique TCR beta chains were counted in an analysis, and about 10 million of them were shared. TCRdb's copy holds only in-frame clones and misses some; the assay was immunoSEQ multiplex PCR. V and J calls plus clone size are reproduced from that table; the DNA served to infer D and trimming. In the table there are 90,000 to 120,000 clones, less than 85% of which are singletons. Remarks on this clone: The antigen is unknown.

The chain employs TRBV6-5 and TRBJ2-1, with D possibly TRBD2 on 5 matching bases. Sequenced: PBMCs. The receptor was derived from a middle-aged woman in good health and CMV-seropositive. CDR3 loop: CASSYSGRNYNEQFF. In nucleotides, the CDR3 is TGTGCCAGCAGTTACTCAGGGAGAAACTACAATGAGCAGTTCTTC.